Sequencing of this T cell receptor beta chain was carried out in a study of blood T cell repertoires in COVID-19. With 2 bases clipped from V and 2 bases from J, the junction kept 11 bases outside the gene matches. Germline CDR1 MNHEY, CDR2 SVGEGT. This CDR3 comprises 18 residues. Here immunoSEQ multiplex PCR was the method, and the copy in TCRdb shows in-frame clones only, minus some. Among 130,000 to 150,000 clones, approximately 84% were seen once, and the ten largest hold roughly 9%. The chain uses TRBV6-2 or TRBV6-3 and TRBJ2-5, with TRBD2 matching 10 bases. The TCR comes from a woman of 80 years or more in a cohort sampled during active or convalescent COVID-19. Sequences were obtained from peripheral blood. The CDR3 is CASSYVALAGDRQETQYF. For the CDR3, the DNA is TGTGCCAGCAGTTACGTCGCTCTAGCGGGGGACCGACAAGAGACCCAGTACTTC.